The 24 T cell receptor beta chains below come from one sample, sequenced in a study of T cell repertoires in cytomegalovirus infection. Which antigens these TCRs recognize remains unknown. TCRdb independently ran MiXCR on the reads; one entry per CDR3 protein. The repertoire holds 200,000 to 250,000 distinct CDR3 sequences, with 30% to 45% as singletons. Sample: CD8+ T cells from cultured PBMCs, taken from culture after CMV antigen stimulation. Receptors originate from a human donor in good health (CMV status not recorded). Some clones in this sample may be carry-over from other donors' samples.

This clonotype has a handful of counts. V usage is TRBV7-8 and J usage is TRBJ2-7; 7 bases line up with TRBD2. CDR3 length: 15 residues. V trimming: 2 bases; J trimming: 1 base; junction bases outside the gene matches: 5. Germline CDR1 SGHVS, CDR2 FQNEAQ. The CDR3 nucleotides read TGTGCCAGCAGCTTACCAAGACTAGCTTCCTACGAGCAGTACTTC. Translating gives CASSLPRLASYEQYF. The entire variable domain, with the rest obtained from reference TRBV7-8 and TRBJ2-7, is as follows: GAGVSQSPRYKVAKRGQDVALRCDPISGHVSLFWYQQALGQGPEFLTYFQNEAQLDKSGLPSDRFFAERPEGSVSTLKIQRTQQEDSAVYLCASSLPRLASYEQYFGPGTRLTVT.

V and J are TRBV7-6 and TRBJ2-3; TRBD2 matches at 9 bases. Germline trimming cut 5 bases from V and 1 base from J; bases unmatched to any gene: 4. The V gene's germline CDR1 is SGHVS and CDR2 FNYEAQ. The CDR3 spans 15 residues. The CDR3 here is CASSPTSGRTDTQYF. The CDR3 region has the DNA TGTGCCAGCAGCCCTACTAGCGGGCGCACAGATACGCAGTATTTT.

The CDR3 DNA is TGTGCCAGCAGACACCGGGACAGGAGGTCCCACGAGCAGTACTTC. Its translation: CASRHRDRRSHEQYF. J is TRBJ2-7 and V is TRBV6-6, with 8 bases aligning to TRBD1. Per the germline V gene, CDR1 is MNHNY and CDR2 is SVGAGI (reference sequence). The CDR3 has 15 amino acids. Trimming removed 6 bases from V and 5 bases from J; junction bases left unmatched: 12.

This clonotype came up many times. The J gene is TRBJ1-1, the V gene TRBV12-3 or TRBV12-4; TRBD1 agrees at 7 bases. The CDR3 is made up of 12 amino acids. J lost 7 bases, V lost 5 bases, and 4 bases had no gene match. The CDR3 here is CASSPDRIEAFF. DNA for the CDR3: TGTGCCAGCAGTCCGGACAGGATTGAAGCTTTCTTT.

The chain links TRBV7-6 to TRBJ2-7; D call uncertain. The CDR3 length is 17 residues. Germline CDR1 is SGHVS and CDR2 is FNYEAQ. V dropped 5 bases and J dropped 3 bases, with 23 bases sitting between them. The CDR3, as DNA: TGTGCCAGCAGCCGATTTTCGGCAGTCGAGGTCGTCTACGAGCAGTACTTC. Amino acids: CASSRFSAVEVVYEQYF.

The J gene is TRBJ1-1, the V gene TRBV7-4, with D unclear. The CDR3 sequence is 14 residues long. Germline V gene lookup returns CDR1 SGHVT and CDR2 SQSDAQ. V lost 4 bases and J 6 bases, leaving 15 bases between the germline ends. The CDR3 region has the DNA TGTGCCAGCAGCTCCGCTACCCGGCCCCCTGAAGCTTTCTTT. Amino acid sequence: CASSSATRPPEAFF. Based on the CDR3 plus reference TRBV7-4 and TRBJ1-1, the full variable domain is GAGVSQSPRYKVAKRGRDVALRCDSISGHVTLYWYRQTLGQGSEVLTYSQSDAQRDKSGRPSGRFSAERPERSVSTLKIQRTEQGDSAVYLCASSSATRPPEAFFGQGTRLTVV.

The chain combines TRBV7-6 with TRBJ2-3, with 11 bases lining up with TRBD2. The CDR3 contains 14 residues. V was clipped by 5 bases and J by 5 bases; unmatched bases: 3. CDR1 SGHVS and CDR2 FNYEAQ come from the germline V gene. CDR3 loop: CASSAGTSGDTQYF. Here the CDR3 DNA reads TGTGCCAGCAGCGCGGGGACTAGCGGAGATACGCAGTATTTT.

The V and J genes are TRBV5-1 and TRBJ2-1; D may be TRBD2 (6 bases). The CDR3 sequence is 15 residues long. The germline V and J ends were trimmed by 1 base and 6 bases, with 14 bases remaining between them. Germline assignment: CDR1 SGHRS and CDR2 YFSETQ. CDR3 loop: CASSLSPGGINEQFF. In nucleotides, the CDR3 is TGCGCCAGCAGCTTGTCCCCCGGGGGAATCAATGAGCAGTTCTTC.

Only a few counts were recorded for this clonotype. This may be a read error, as it is one base from a much larger clone. This chain links TRBV11-2 with TRBJ2-3, with unresolved D. In germline, CDR1 is SGHAT, CDR2 FQNNGV. V dropped 3 bases and J dropped 0 bases, with 7 bases sitting between them. The CDR3 is 14 amino acids. The CDR3 reads CASSFLGSTDTQYF. The CDR3 DNA follows: TGTGCCAGCAGCTTTTTGGGTAGCACAGATACGCAGTATTTT.

This clonotype was found a few times. The rearrangement joins TRBV7-9 to TRBJ2-1, with D maybe TRBD2 (6 bases). This CDR3 is built from 14 residues. V shed 11 bases and J shed 0 bases, with 14 bases lying between them. Germline CDR1 reads SEHNR; CDR2 reads FQNEAQ (reference sequence). In DNA form, the CDR3 reads TGTGCCGAGCTGAGGGACTCCTCCTACAATGAGCAGTTCTTC. Protein sequence: CAELRDSSYNEQFF.

This clonotype occurred a few times. J is TRBJ1-5 and V is TRBV19; D is undetermined. Between the trimmed V and J ends, which lost 1 base and 0 bases, there was a span of 4 bases. Germline CDR1 is LNHDA and CDR2 is SQIVND (reference sequence). The CDR3 runs 14 residues. CDR3 sequence: CASSIGYSNQPQHF. The CDR3 coding sequence is TGTGCCAGTAGTATAGGTTATAGCAATCAGCCCCAGCATTTT. Using reference TRBV19 and TRBJ1-5 for the parts outside the CDR3, the full variable domain is DGGITQSPKYLFRKEGQNVTLSCEQNLNHDAMYWYRQDPGQGLRLIYYSQIVNDFQKGDIAEGYSVSREKKESFPLTVTSAQKNPTAFYLCASSIGYSNQPQHFGDGTRLSIL.

This clonotype was detected a few times. The chain employs TRBV6-5 and TRBJ1-3; 9 nucleotides agree with TRBD1. V lost 5 bases and J lost 3; bases outside the gene matches: 11. CDR3 length: 17 amino acids. The germline V gene encodes CDR1 MNHEY and CDR2 SVGAGI. CDR3 DNA: TGTGCCAGCAGTCCGTCCCTGACAGGGGGAATTGGAAACACCATATATTTT. It codes for CASSPSLTGGIGNTIYF.

This clonotype was observed at least ten times. The rearrangement joins TRBV7-6 to TRBJ2-7, with D perhaps TRBD2 (6 bases). Germline V CDR1 and CDR2: SGHVS, FNYEAQ. Trimming left V 5 bases short and J 2 bases short, with 16 bases between. The CDR3 has 15 amino acids. The CDR3 spells CASSPRGSGTYEQYF. CDR3 in DNA: TGTGCCAGCAGCCCGCGAGGTAGCGGAACCTACGAGCAGTACTTC.

J is TRBJ2-3 and V is TRBV14; 10 nucleotides agree with TRBD2. Germline values: CDR1 SGHDN, CDR2 FVKESK. This CDR3 has 18 residues. V lost 1 base, J lost 4 bases, and 11 bases stayed unmatched. The CDR3 sequence is CASSQGRLLAGAADTQYF. For the CDR3, the DNA is TGTGCCAGCAGCCAAGGACGCCTTCTAGCGGGAGCCGCAGATACGCAGTATTTT. The whole variable domain, filled in from reference TRBV14 and TRBJ2-3, reads EAGVTQFPSHSVIEKGQTVTLRCDPISGHDNLYWYRRVMGKEIKFLLHFVKESKQDESGMPNNRFLAERTGGTYSTLKVQPAELEDSGVYFCASSQGRLLAGAADTQYFGPGTRLTVL.

This clonotype was counted only a few times. The V and J genes are TRBV20-1 and TRBJ2-1; D may be TRBD2 (5 bases). Germline lookup yields CDR1 DFQATT and CDR2 SNEGSKA (reference sequence). The germline V and J ends were trimmed by 1 base and 3 bases, with 31 bases remaining between them. The CDR3 extends over 21 amino acids. The CDR3 reads CSARGLEQRSPLPLFYNEQFF. The CDR3 nucleotides read TGCAGTGCTAGAGGCCTGGAGCAGCGGAGTCCCCTCCCTCTATTCTACAATGAGCAGTTCTTC.

This clonotype has more than one count but fewer than ten. The chain joins TRBV6-8 to TRBJ1-2; 7 bases map to TRBD1. The CDR3 loop spans 12 amino acids. CDR1 and CDR2 from the germline V gene are MNHGY and SAAAGT. J gave up 5 bases and V 11 bases, and 8 bases lay outside the gene matches. As DNA, the CDR3 is TGTGCCGGGGCGACAGGGAATTATGGCTACACCTTC. As protein: CAGATGNYGYTF.

V is TRBV29-1 and J is TRBJ1-2, with D perhaps matching TRBD1 (6 bases). Germline CDR1 reads SQVTM; CDR2 reads ANQGSEA. The CDR3 loop spans 18 amino acids. V shed 0 bases and J shed 0 bases, with 20 bases lying between them. The DNA of the CDR3 is TGCAGCGTTGAAGATCGAATTCAGGAGGGGGTGGCTAACTATGGCTACACCTTC. Its protein is CSVEDRIQEGVANYGYTF.

This sequence joins TRBV6-6 and TRBJ1-1; unclear D gene. The CDR3 is made up of 11 amino acids. V was shortened by 7 bases and J by 1 base, with 4 bases between the two germline ends. The germline V gene has CDR1 MNHNY and CDR2 SVGAGI (reference sequence). The CDR3 DNA is TGTGCCAGCAAGAGGAACACTGAAGCTTTCTTT. It yields the protein CASKRNTEAFF.

The chain employs TRBV28 and TRBJ1-5; D remains unclear. Trimming stripped 6 bases from V and 1 base from J, with 7 bases between. Germline CDR1 reads MDHEN; CDR2 reads SYDVKM. The CDR3 runs 13 residues. Here the CDR3 DNA reads TGTGCCAGCAGCCGACAAAGCAATCAGCCCCAGCATTTT. Amino acids: CASSRQSNQPQHF.

This clonotype has a handful of counts. The chain joins TRBV7-9 to TRBJ1-2; D possibly corresponds to TRBD1 (6 bases). V was shortened by 4 bases and J by 0 bases, with 21 bases between the two germline ends. The CDR3 covers 18 residues. Germline assignment: CDR1 SEHNR and CDR2 FQNEAQ (reference sequence). CDR3 protein: CASSSRSAGGRTNYGYTF. The CDR3 nucleotides read TGTGCCAGCAGCTCAAGGTCCGCCGGGGGGCGTACTAACTATGGCTACACCTTC.

This chain links TRBV27 with TRBJ1-5; 8 nucleotides match TRBD1. V lost 6 bases to trimming and J lost 5 bases; unmatched junction nucleotides: 6. CDR1 MNHEY and CDR2 SMNVEV come from the germline V gene (reference sequence). This CDR3 spans 14 amino acids. The DNA of the CDR3 is TGTGCCAGCAGATCAGGGGGCTTTTATCAGCCCCAGCATTTT. Translated: CASRSGGFYQPQHF.

This chain links TRBV29-1 with TRBJ2-2; the D is unclear. CDR1 is SQVTM and CDR2 is ANQGSEA in the germline V gene. The CDR3 sequence is 12 residues long. V was shortened by 7 bases and J by 3 bases, with 9 bases between the two germline ends. The CDR3 DNA reads TGCAGCGCTAGGAGCGACACCGGGGAGCTGTTTTTT. It codes for CSARSDTGELFF.

This clonotype was recorded a few times. The V call is TRBV27, the J call TRBJ2-1; TRBD2 agrees at 10 bases. The J segment lost 5 bases and the V segment lost 8 bases, leaving 6 bases of the junction unmatched. Germline CDR1 MNHEY, CDR2 SMNVEV (reference sequence). The CDR3 runs to 14 residues. CDR3 amino acids: CASSWTSGNNEQFF. CDR3 in DNA: TGTGCCAGCTCGTGGACTAGCGGCAACAATGAGCAGTTCTTC.

This clonotype was seen a handful of times. This chain uses TRBV4-2 with TRBJ1-2, with TRBD1 matching over 10 bases. With V trimmed by 3 bases and J by 8 bases, 12 bases remained unmatched. CDR3 size: 16 residues. Per germline, CDR1 LGHNA and CDR2 YNFKEQ. CDR3 coding DNA: TGTGCCAGCAGCCACCTCGGACAGGGGGAAAGGGAAGGCTACACCTTC. Translation gives CASSHLGQGEREGYTF.